One and the same sample provided the 14 T cell receptor beta chains below, sequenced in a study of cytomegalovirus exposure and HLA in healthy donors. The PCR was carried out with 60 Vbeta primers and 13 Jbeta primers. TCRdb's copy holds only in-frame clones and misses some; the assay was immunoSEQ multiplex PCR. The sample contains 75,000 to 90,000 clones, roughly 9.1% of which appear only once. The sample was PBMCs. Receptors originate from a man aged 60-69 years in good health and CMV-seropositive.

This chain connects TRBV19 to TRBJ2-5; 7 bases fit TRBD1. CDR1 is LNHDA, CDR2 SQIVND, per germline (reference sequence). V lost 5 bases to trimming and J lost 4 bases; unmatched junction nucleotides: 7. The CDR3 is 14 amino acids. The CDR3 sequence: CASSEDRVGETQYF. The CDR3 bases are TGTGCCAGTAGTGAAGACAGGGTGGGAGAGACCCAGTACTTC.

The CDR3 nucleotides are TGTGCCAGCAGCTTGCTCGAGACCCAGTACTTC. Translation: CASSLLETQYF. This rearrangement joins TRBV5-8 to TRBJ2-5; D is unclear. The ends were cut back, 1 base at V and 5 bases at J, with 3 bases in the middle. This CDR3 has 11 amino acids. Looked up from germline, CDR1 is SGHTS and CDR2 is YDEGEE.

This clone appeared a few times. J is TRBJ2-7 and V is TRBV29-1; D perhaps matches TRBD2 (7 bases). This CDR3 has 14 amino acids. The germline gives CDR1 SQVTM, CDR2 ANQGSEA. V was cut by 4 bases and J by 4 bases, with 17 bases left in between. For the CDR3, the DNA is TGCAGCGTTGGAGTTGGGGGGGCGAGTTACGAGCAGTACTTC. It encodes CSVGVGGASYEQYF.

This clone was detected a few times. The chain uses TRBV5-8 and TRBJ1-5, with a weak D call TRBD1 (6 bases). Germline V gene sequence: CDR1 SGHTS, CDR2 YDEGEE. V lost 2 bases, J lost 5 bases, and 11 bases lay in between. The CDR3 runs to 14 residues. CDR3 coding DNA: TGTGCCAGCAGCTTAACAGGGAATCATCAGCCCCAGCATTTT. This encodes CASSLTGNHQPQHF.

This clone was counted between two and nine times. The gene calls are TRBV10-3 and TRBJ2-5; a weak D match, TRBD1 (5 bases). This CDR3 is built from 14 residues. V lost 4 bases and J lost 2, with 11 bases in between. CDR1 is ENHRY, CDR2 SYGVKD, per germline. CDR3 amino acids: CAISAGAVQETQYF. In nucleotides, the CDR3 is TGTGCCATCAGTGCTGGGGCGGTGCAAGAGACCCAGTACTTC.

This clone has only a few counts. The rearrangement links TRBV19 to TRBJ1-5; D remains unclear. The CDR3 is 13 residues long. Trimming left V 3 bases short and J 4 bases short, with 7 bases between. Germline V gene sequence: CDR1 LNHDA, CDR2 SQIVND (reference sequence). The CDR3 protein is CASSISINQPQHF. DNA of the CDR3: TGTGCCAGTAGTATTAGTATAAATCAGCCCCAGCATTTT.

The chain joins TRBV6-1 to TRBJ1-2; 7 nucleotides line up with TRBD1. CDR3 length equals 15 residues. Germline CDR1 is MNHNS and CDR2 is SASEGT. V trimming: 3 bases; J trimming: 4 bases; junction bases outside the gene matches: 8. The CDR3 DNA is TGTGCCAGCAGTGATAGCGTCAGGGGGACCTATGGCTACACCTTC. Translated: CASSDSVRGTYGYTF.

With respect to this clone: Its ends do not fully match the called genes, so a read error is possible. Other DNA sequences in the same sample also yield this CDR3. This rearrangement joins TRBV5-4 to TRBJ2-3; no firm D call. CDR3 length equals 16 residues. CDR1 SGHNT and CDR2 YYREEE come from the germline V gene (reference sequence). As DNA, the CDR3 is TGTGCCAGCAGTTTGGATGTTTCGACTAGCACAGATACGCAGTATTTT. The encoded protein is CASSLDVSTSTDTQYF.

The chain is built from TRBV5-4 and TRBJ2-1; the match to TRBD2 covers 7 bases. The germline V gene encodes CDR1 SGHNT and CDR2 YYREEE (reference sequence). The CDR3 is 14 amino acids. V shed 1 base, J shed 5 bases, and the junction held 3 bases outside the gene matches. CDR3 residues: CASSLWGGDNEQFF. CDR3 in DNA: TGTGCCAGCAGCTTGTGGGGGGGTGACAATGAGCAGTTCTTC. Complete variable domain (other parts from reference TRBV5-4 and TRBJ2-1): ETGVTQSPTHLIKTRGQQVTLRCSSQSGHNTVSWYQQALGQGPQFIFQYYREEENGRGNFPPRFSGLQFPNYSSELNVNALELDDSALYLCASSLWGGDNEQFFGPGTRLTVL.

V gene TRBV30 combines with J gene TRBJ1-1; D might be TRBD1 (6 bases). From germline, CDR1 is GTSNPN and CDR2 SVGIG (reference sequence). The V and J ends lost 7 bases and 0 bases respectively, with 9 bases between them. The CDR3 is made up of 12 amino acids. The CDR3 loop is CASRQVNTEAFF. The CDR3 DNA reads as TGTGCCTCAAGACAGGTGAACACTGAAGCTTTCTTT. Full variable domain (rest looked up from reference TRBV30 and TRBJ1-1): SQTIHQWPATLVQPVGSPLSLECTVEGTSNPNLYWYRQAAGRGLQLLFYSVGIGQISSEVPQNLSASRPQDRQFILSSKKLLLSDSGFYLCASRQVNTEAFFGQGTRLTVV.

V usage is TRBV19 and J usage is TRBJ1-4, with 7 bases matching TRBD1. This CDR3 has 17 amino acids. The V and J ends lost 3 bases and 6 bases, in that order; junction bases with no gene match: 13. Germline loops: CDR1 LNHDA, CDR2 SQIVND (reference sequence). The CDR3 nucleotides are TGTGCCAGTAGTATTAACTTCAGACAGGGTGGCGATGAAAAACTGTTTTTT. Its protein product is CASSINFRQGGDEKLFF.

The genes are TRBV30 and TRBJ1-1, with D possibly being TRBD1 (5 bases). CDR1 is GTSNPN, CDR2 SVGIG, per germline (reference sequence). V dropped 1 base and J dropped 10 bases, with 10 bases sitting between them. The CDR3 loop spans 11 amino acids. DNA of the CDR3: TGTGCCTGGAGTGGCGGGACGGCAGCTTTCTTT. The encoded protein is CAWSGGTAAFF.

J is TRBJ2-5 and V is TRBV29-1, with 9 nucleotides matching TRBD2. The length of the CDR3 is 12 residues. CDR1 SQVTM and CDR2 ANQGSEA come from the germline V gene. V lost 8 bases and J lost 5; bases outside the gene matches: 6. CDR3 region: CSMRGGGETQYF. CDR3 bases: TGCAGCATGCGGGGGGGTGGGGAGACCCAGTACTTC.

This clone was detected only a few times. This rearrangement joins TRBV19 to TRBJ2-1; 7 bases agree with TRBD2. The CDR3 spans 14 residues. V dropped 10 bases and J dropped 8; count of bases not matched to a gene: 14. Germline V gives CDR1 LNHDA, CDR2 SQIVND (reference sequence). CDR3 sequence: CATSAGGTHHEQFF. DNA of the CDR3: TGTGCCACCTCCGCCGGGGGGACCCACCATGAGCAGTTCTTC.